This T cell receptor (beta chain) was retrieved from a study of monozygotic twins with inflammatory bowel disease. Germline V gene data show CDR1 as LNHDA and CDR2 as SQIVND (reference sequence). The CDR3 sequence is 15 residues long. TCRdb re-called the 5' RACE reads and shows each CDR3 protein once, DNA omitted. The sample holds around 400,000 distinct CDR3 sequences. The chain couples TRBV19 to TRBJ2-5; TCRdb selects TRBD1, and the lack of DNA leaves this call unchecked. Sequencing was performed on blood. The receptor was isolated from a human donor with ulcerative colitis or Crohn's disease, or a healthy co-twin of an affected twin (not recorded which). CDR3 loop: CASSQRQGSQETQYF.